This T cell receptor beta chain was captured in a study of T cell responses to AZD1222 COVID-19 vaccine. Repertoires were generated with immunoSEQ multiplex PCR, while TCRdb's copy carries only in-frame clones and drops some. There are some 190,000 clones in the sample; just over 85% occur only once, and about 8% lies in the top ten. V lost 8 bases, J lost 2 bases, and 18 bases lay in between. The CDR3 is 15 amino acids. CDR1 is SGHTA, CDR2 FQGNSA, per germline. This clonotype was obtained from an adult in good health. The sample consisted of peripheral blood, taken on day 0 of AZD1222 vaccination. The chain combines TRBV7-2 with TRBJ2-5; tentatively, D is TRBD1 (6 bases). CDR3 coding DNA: TGTGCCAGCGCGCCCGACTCCGGGACACAAGAGACCCAGTACTTC. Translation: CASAPDSGTQETQYF.